The TCR beta chain under discussion was sequenced for a study of shared clonotypes between healthy human individuals. Trimming at V came to 5 bases and at J to 5 bases, leaving 9 bases not matched to a gene. Germline-derived CDR1 and CDR2 are SGHNT and YENEEA. The CDR3 contains 15 residues. Points from the study as a whole: Clonotypes that were shared across a handful of donors made up approximately 5% of naive CD4 clonotypes.

Using immunoSEQ multiplex PCR, the repertoire was profiled, and TCRdb retains in-frame clones only, with some absent. Here the sample spans over a million clones, approximately 78% being singletons. On this clone: The antigen remains unidentified.

This chain links TRBV11-3 with TRBJ2-7, with 10 bases identical to TRBD1. Sequenced sample: memory CD4+ T cells from PBMCs. Sample subset: CD45RA-negative fraction. The receptor was derived from a man aged 18 to 35 in good health. Some clones in this sample may be carry-over from other donors' samples. DNA of the CDR3: TGTGCCAGCAGCCCGGGGGGGGACAGGGGCGACGAGCAGTACTTC. Its protein is CASSPGGDRGDEQYF.